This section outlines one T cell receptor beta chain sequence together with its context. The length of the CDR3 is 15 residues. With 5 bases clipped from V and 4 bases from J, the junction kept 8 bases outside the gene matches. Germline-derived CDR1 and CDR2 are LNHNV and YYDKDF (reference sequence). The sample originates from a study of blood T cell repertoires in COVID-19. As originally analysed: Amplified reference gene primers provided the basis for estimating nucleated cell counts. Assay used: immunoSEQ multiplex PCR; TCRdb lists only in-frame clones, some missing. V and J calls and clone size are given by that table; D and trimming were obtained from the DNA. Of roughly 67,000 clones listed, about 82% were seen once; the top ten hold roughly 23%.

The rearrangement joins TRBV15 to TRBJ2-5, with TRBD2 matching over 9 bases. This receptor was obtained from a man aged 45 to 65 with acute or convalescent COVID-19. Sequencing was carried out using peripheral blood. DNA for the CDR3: TGTGCCACCAGCTCTCAGCGGGGGGATGGAGAGACCCAGTACTTC. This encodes CATSSQRGDGETQYF.